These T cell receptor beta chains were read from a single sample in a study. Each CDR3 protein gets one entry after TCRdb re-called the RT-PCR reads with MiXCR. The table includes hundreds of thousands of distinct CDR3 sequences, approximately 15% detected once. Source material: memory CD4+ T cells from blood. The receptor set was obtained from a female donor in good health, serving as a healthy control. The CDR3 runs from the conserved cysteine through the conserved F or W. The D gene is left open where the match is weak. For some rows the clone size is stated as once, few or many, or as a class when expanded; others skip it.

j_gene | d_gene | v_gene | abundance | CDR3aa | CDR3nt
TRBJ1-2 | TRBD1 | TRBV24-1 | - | CATSDNPPGGNGYTF | TGTGCCACCAGTGACAACCCCCCAGGGGGAAATGGCTACACCTTC
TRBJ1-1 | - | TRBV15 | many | CATSSKGNTEAFF | TGTGCCACCAGCTCTAAAGGGAACACTGAAGCTTTCTTT
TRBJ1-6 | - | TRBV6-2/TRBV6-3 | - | CASSLDRRRDNSPLHF | TGTGCCAGCAGTCTGGACCGAAGGAGAGATAATTCACCCCTCCACTTT
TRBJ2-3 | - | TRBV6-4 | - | CASREGTASTDTQYF | TGTGCCAGCAGGGAGGGGACAGCGAGCACAGATACGCAGTATTTT
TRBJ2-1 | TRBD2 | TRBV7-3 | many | CASSPEGLAGGGVEQFF | TGTGCCAGCAGCCCGGAGGGACTAGCGGGAGGGGGGGTTGAGCAGTTCTTC
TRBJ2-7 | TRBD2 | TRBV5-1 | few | CASSLKAGDSYEQYF | TGCGCCAGCAGCTTGAAGGCGGGAGACTCCTACGAGCAGTACTTC
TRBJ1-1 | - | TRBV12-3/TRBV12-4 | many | CASSLPFGAAEAFF | TGTGCCAGCAGTTTACCCTTCGGGGCTGCTGAAGCTTTCTTT
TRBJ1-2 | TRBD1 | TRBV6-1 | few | CASSEGQGQYGYTF | TGTGCCAGCAGTGAAGGACAGGGCCAATATGGCTACACCTTC
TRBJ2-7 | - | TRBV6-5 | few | CASSYEGEYEQYF | TGTGCCAGCAGTTACGAAGGGGAGTACGAGCAGTACTTC
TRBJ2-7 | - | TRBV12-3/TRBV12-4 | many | CASRTGTEANHEQYF | TGTGCCAGCAGAACCGGGACTGAGGCCAATCACGAGCAGTACTTC
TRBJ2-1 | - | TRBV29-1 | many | CSAEQGEQFF | TGCAGCGCTGAGCAGGGAGAGCAGTTCTTC
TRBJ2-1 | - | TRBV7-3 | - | CSSSPGASSYNEQFF | TGTAGCAGCAGCCCGGGGGCTAGCTCCTACAATGAGCAGTTCTTC
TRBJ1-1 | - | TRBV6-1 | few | CASQKGPGATEAFF | TGTGCCAGCCAGAAGGGTCCGGGGGCCACTGAAGCTTTCTTT
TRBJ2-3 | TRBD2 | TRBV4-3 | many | CASSQDMGGLGRDTQYF | TGCGCCAGCAGCCAAGATATGGGGGGACTAGGCAGAGATACGCAGTATTTT
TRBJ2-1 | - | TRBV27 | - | CASSVDTGVVSRGQFF | TGTGCCAGCAGTGTAGATACGGGAGTCGTTTCTAGAGGGCAGTTCTTC
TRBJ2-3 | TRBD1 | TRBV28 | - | CASSSRQGSGDTQYF | TGTGCCAGCAGTTCCAGACAGGGAAGTGGAGATACGCAGTATTTT
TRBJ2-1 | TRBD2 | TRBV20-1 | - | CSAGGSPYNEQFF | TGCAGTGCTGGCGGGAGCCCCTACAATGAGCAGTTCTTC
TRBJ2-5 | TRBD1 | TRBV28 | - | CASSSPRQGPGETQYF | TGTGCCAGCAGTTCCCCTCGACAGGGGCCGGGAGAGACCCAGTACTTC
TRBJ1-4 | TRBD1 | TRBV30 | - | CAWSSGTGYEKLFF | TGTGCCTGGAGTTCGGGGACAGGTTATGAAAAACTGTTTTTT
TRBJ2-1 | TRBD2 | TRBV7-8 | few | CASSSTVRGRIGGTSGGYNEQFF | TGTGCCAGCAGCTCCACCGTGCGGGGAAGGATTGGGGGGACTAGCGGAGGCTACAATGAGCAGTTCTTC
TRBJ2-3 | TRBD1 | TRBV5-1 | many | CASSLDGTGRPDTQYF | TGCGCCAGCAGCTTGGATGGGACAGGCCGTCCAGATACGCAGTATTTT
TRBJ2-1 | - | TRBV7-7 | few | CASSPELSSYNEQFF | TGTGCCAGCAGTCCGGAACTGAGCTCCTACAATGAGCAGTTCTTC
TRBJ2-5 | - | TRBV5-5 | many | CASSLGWEETQYF | TGTGCCAGCAGCTTGGGTTGGGAAGAGACCCAGTACTTC
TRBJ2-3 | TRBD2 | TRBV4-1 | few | CASSQGHGTRRTDTQYF | TGCGCCAGCAGCCAAGGCCACGGGACTAGACGAACAGATACGCAGTATTTT
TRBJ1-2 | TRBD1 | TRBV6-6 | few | CASSPGDRQNYGYTF | TGTGCCAGCAGCCCCGGGGACAGACAAAACTATGGCTACACCTTC
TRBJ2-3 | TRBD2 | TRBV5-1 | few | CASSLQPSGTSGTVGTQYF | TGCGCCAGCAGCTTACAACCCTCCGGGACTAGCGGGACAGTAGGTACGCAGTATTTT
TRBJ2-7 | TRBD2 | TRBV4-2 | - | CAISQASTSGSSYEQYF | TGTGCCATCAGCCAAGCATCGACTAGCGGGAGCTCCTACGAGCAGTACTTC
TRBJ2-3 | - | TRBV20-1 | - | CSAQGGGFTDTQYF | TGCAGTGCCCAGGGAGGGGGATTCACAGATACGCAGTATTTT
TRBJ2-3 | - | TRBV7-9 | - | CASSLGGTAADTQYF | TGTGCCAGCAGCTTAGGGGGGACCGCGGCGGATACGCAGTATTTT
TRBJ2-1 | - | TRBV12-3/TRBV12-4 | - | CASSSPASSYNEQFF | TGTGCCAGCAGTTCTCCCGCGAGCTCCTACAATGAGCAGTTCTTC
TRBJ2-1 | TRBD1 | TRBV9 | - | CASSGRSDRGMIGVYNEQFF | TGTGCCAGCAGTGGTCGATCGGACAGGGGTATGATAGGAGTTTACAATGAGCAGTTCTTC
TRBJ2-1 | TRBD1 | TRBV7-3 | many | CASSFQPGQGFEQFF | TGTGCCAGCAGCTTCCAACCGGGACAGGGCTTTGAGCAGTTCTTC
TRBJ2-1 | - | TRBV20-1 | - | CSASYNNEQFF | TGCAGTGCTAGTTATAACAATGAGCAGTTCTTC
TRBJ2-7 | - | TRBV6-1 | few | CASSFPGPGSYEQYF | TGTGCCAGCAGTTTCCCGGGTCCGGGCTCTTACGAGCAGTACTTC
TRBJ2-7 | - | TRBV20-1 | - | CSARDPNRETYEQYF | TGCAGTGCTAGAGATCCGAACAGAGAAACCTACGAGCAGTACTTC
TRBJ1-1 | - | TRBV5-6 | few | CASSQNRANTEAFF | TGTGCCAGCAGCCAGAACAGGGCGAACACTGAAGCTTTCTTT